Below, 28 T cell receptor beta chains from the same sample are listed, as sequenced in a study of graft-versus-host responses after intestinal transplantation. The table came from immunoSEQ multiplex PCR; TCRdb's copy has only in-frame clones and leaves some out. The data contain more than 9,000 clones, nearly 95% of them singletons. The source was PBMCs, collected approximately 110 days after intestinal transplant. Receptors originate from a human patient who received an intestinal transplant, so some T cells may come from the graft donor.

The chain has TRBV11-2 and TRBJ2-7, with TRBD2 as a possible D gene (5 bases). Trimming took off 6 bases at V and 3 bases at J, with 24 bases between the two ends. The CDR3 covers 17 residues. CDR1 is SGHAT, CDR2 FQNNGV, per germline. DNA of the CDR3: TGTGCCAGCAGACCTAGGACTGAAAGCGAGTCTTTCTACGAGCAGTACTTC. Its translation: CASRPRTESESFYEQYF.

This sequence joins TRBV11-2 and TRBJ2-7, with a weak D call TRBD2 (5 bases). The V end lost 0 bases, the J end lost 3 bases, and 9 bases lay between the germline ends. Germline V CDR1 and CDR2: SGHAT, FQNNGV. The CDR3 is 14 amino acids. Here the CDR3 DNA reads TGTGCCAGCAGCTTAGAGCTAGCAGTCTACGAGCAGTACTTC. Amino acids: CASSLELAVYEQYF.

This clone showed up just once. The CDR3 region is CASSFPAASKDEQYF. In DNA form, the CDR3 reads TGTGCCAGCAGCTTCCCTGCTGCCAGTAAGGACGAGCAGTACTTC. The chain is built from TRBV7-9 and TRBJ2-7; no reliable D call. CDR1 SEHNR and CDR2 FQNEAQ come from the germline V gene (reference sequence). The CDR3 covers 15 residues. V was trimmed by 3 bases and J by 5 bases, leaving 17 bases between them.

The chain uses TRBV15 and TRBJ2-5, with D uncertain. In germline, CDR1 is LNHNV, CDR2 YYDKDF (reference sequence). The V end was cut by 5 bases, the J end by 2 bases, with 9 bases between. This CDR3 spans 13 amino acids. In DNA, the CDR3 is TGTGCCACCAGCCAACCCCCACAAGAGACCCAGTACTTC. Encoded protein: CATSQPPQETQYF.

The rearrangement links TRBV27 to TRBJ2-7; TRBD1 matches at 8 bases. Trimming cost V 5 bases and J 3 bases; bases outside gene matches: 12. Germline V gene sequence: CDR1 MNHEY, CDR2 SMNVEV (reference sequence). This CDR3 region has 16 residues. The CDR3 loop is CASSLTTGDGIYEQYF. CDR3 in DNA: TGTGCCAGCAGTCTCACGACAGGGGACGGGATCTACGAGCAGTACTTC.

This chain links TRBV23-1 with TRBJ2-1, with D unresolved. TRBV23-1 is identified as an open reading frame with a role that is uncertain. Trimming left V 0 bases short and J 5 bases short, with 8 bases between. The CDR3 runs 14 residues. CDR3 sequence reads: CASSQSERDNEQFF. The CDR3 DNA sequence: TGCGCCAGCAGTCAATCGGAACGGGACAATGAGCAGTTCTTC.

This chain links TRBV2 with TRBJ2-1, with D possibly TRBD1 on 5 matching bases. Per the germline V gene, CDR1 is SNHLY and CDR2 is FYNNEI. Trimming stripped 7 bases from V and 10 bases from J, with 11 bases between. This CDR3 spans 11 amino acids. The CDR3 region is CASIDSWEQFF. The CDR3 DNA is TGTGCCAGCATCGACAGCTGGGAGCAGTTCTTC.

The V and J genes are TRBV7-9 and TRBJ2-7, with a tentative D call TRBD2 (6 bases). The V and J ends lost 2 bases and 5 bases respectively, with 16 bases between them. Germline CDR1 SEHNR, CDR2 FQNEAQ (reference sequence). The CDR3 is made up of 15 amino acids. The CDR3 DNA sequence: TGTGCCAGCAGCTTACTTTCGGAGGGGACGGACGAGCAGTACTTC. It specifies CASSLLSEGTDEQYF.

The chain has TRBV6-5 and TRBJ1-1, with D maybe TRBD1 (5 bases). The V gene's germline CDR1 is MNHEY and CDR2 SVGAGI. Trimming removed 6 bases from V and 1 base from J, with 9 bases in between. CDR3 length: 13 residues. CDR3 sequence reads: CASSRGKNTEAFF. The CDR3 DNA reads TGTGCCAGCAGCCGGGGGAAGAACACTGAAGCTTTCTTT.

This clone has a single count. This chain links TRBV10-1 with TRBJ2-1; no clear D. The CDR3 extends over 16 amino acids. Trimming removed 0 bases from V and 1 base from J, with 10 bases in between. Germline CDR1 and CDR2: WNHNN and SYGVQD (reference sequence). The CDR3 DNA follows: TGCGCCAGCAGTGAGTCAGCTGGGGAATCCTACAATGAGCAGTTCTTC. Protein: CASSESAGESYNEQFF.

This chain connects TRBV11-1 to TRBJ2-7; D is possibly TRBD2 (5 bases). CDR3 length equals 14 residues. The V and J ends lost 1 base and 3 bases respectively, with 10 bases between them. Germline lookup yields CDR1 SGHAT and CDR2 FQDESV (reference sequence). In DNA, the CDR3 is TGTGCCAGCAGCTTAGAGCTAGCAGTCTACGAGCAGTACTTC. This codes for CASSLELAVYEQYF.

This chain links TRBV27 with TRBJ1-4; 9 bases line up with TRBD1. Trimming cost V 5 bases and J 6 bases; bases outside gene matches: 4. The CDR3 covers 14 residues. The germline V gene has CDR1 MNHEY and CDR2 SMNVEV (reference sequence). CDR3 in DNA: TGTGCCAGCAGTCCGGGGACAGGGCATGAAAAACTGTTTTTT. It codes for CASSPGTGHEKLFF.

This chain joins TRBV5-6 and TRBJ2-7; D is perhaps TRBD1 (6 bases). The CDR3 consists of 13 residues. Germline V gives CDR1 SGHDT, CDR2 YYEEEE. The V gene lost 5 bases and the J gene lost 1 base, with 10 bases spanning the gap. CDR3: CASRARGSYEQYF. The CDR3 coding sequence is TGTGCCAGCAGGGCGAGGGGGTCCTACGAGCAGTACTTC.

The rearrangement joins TRBV7-8 to TRBJ2-1, with 7 nucleotides matching TRBD2. Germline loops: CDR1 SGHVS, CDR2 FQNEAQ. V gave up 5 bases and J gave up 4 bases; unmatched junction bases: 8. This CDR3 region has 15 residues. CDR3 region: CASSPGRSLYNEQFF. DNA of the CDR3: TGTGCCAGCAGCCCCGGGAGGAGCCTTTACAATGAGCAGTTCTTC.

This clone was counted a single time. V gene TRBV28 combines with J gene TRBJ2-5, with 7 nucleotides matching TRBD1. With 7 bases clipped from V and 5 bases from J, the junction kept 4 bases outside the gene matches. Germline V gene lookup returns CDR1 MDHEN and CDR2 SYDVKM. The CDR3 contains 12 residues. CDR3 sequence (DNA): TGTGCCAGCAACAGGGGTGGGGAGACCCAGTACTTC. This gives the protein CASNRGGETQYF.

The chain joins TRBV4-1 to TRBJ2-5; D perhaps matches TRBD2 (6 bases). The J call is in doubt because the DNA end fits TRBJ2-7 better. The CDR3 sequence is 17 residues long. CDR1 and CDR2 from the germline V gene are MGHRA and YSYEKL. This CDR3 is CASSQDNSPGGSYEQYF. DNA of the CDR3: TGCGCCAGCAGCCAAGATAATAGCCCCGGGGGCTCCTACGAGCAGTACTTC.

The chain carries TRBV27 and TRBJ2-5; 11 bases agree with TRBD1. The junction had 12 bases not matched to a gene; V was cut back by 5 bases and J by 4 bases. The CDR3 sequence is 17 residues long. Germline CDR1 and CDR2: MNHEY and SMNVEV (reference sequence). This chain's CDR3 is CASSLYRTGGMGETQYF. Here the CDR3 DNA reads TGTGCCAGCAGTCTCTACCGGACAGGGGGCATGGGAGAGACCCAGTACTTC.

The V call is TRBV5-1, the J call TRBJ2-7, with D unresolved. The CDR3 extends over 14 amino acids. The germline CDR1 and CDR2 sequences are SGHRS and YFSETQ. Trimming took off 4 bases at V and 2 bases at J, with 13 bases between the two ends. CDR3 in DNA: TGCGCCAGCAGCCCTCGGAGTCAGGCCTACGAGCAGTACTTC. This gives the protein CASSPRSQAYEQYF.

The genes are TRBV9 and TRBJ2-5; D is possibly TRBD2 (6 bases). This CDR3 region has 15 residues. Germline CDR1 reads SGDLS; CDR2 reads YYNGEE. V lost 0 bases, J lost 2 bases, and 11 bases lay in between. In DNA, the CDR3 is TGTGCCAGCAGCGTAGCCCCGGCGGGACAAGAGACCCAGTACTTC. Protein product: CASSVAPAGQETQYF.

This clone has a single count. V usage is TRBV27 and J usage is TRBJ2-7; 11 positions agree with TRBD1. CDR1 is MNHEY, CDR2 SMNVEV, per germline (reference sequence). This CDR3 region has 12 residues. Trimming removed 4 bases from V and 11 bases from J; junction bases left unmatched: 4. The CDR3 DNA reads as TGTGCCAGCAGTTCACCGGGACAGGGGGAGTACTTC. Translated: CASSSPGQGEYF.

The chain uses TRBV19 and TRBJ2-1; 7 bases line up with TRBD1. This CDR3 region has 16 residues. Looked up from germline, CDR1 is LNHDA and CDR2 is SQIVND (reference sequence). V lost 3 bases to trimming and J lost 4 bases; unmatched junction nucleotides: 9. The CDR3 coding sequence is TGTGCCAGTAGTATTGCGACAGGGTGGATTTACAATGAGCAGTTCTTC. Residues: CASSIATGWIYNEQFF. Based on the CDR3 plus reference TRBV19 and TRBJ2-1, the full variable domain is DGGITQSPKYLFRKEGQNVTLSCEQNLNHDAMYWYRQDPGQGLRLIYYSQIVNDFQKGDIAEGYSVSREKKESFPLTVTSAQKNPTAFYLCASSIATGWIYNEQFFGPGTRLTVL.

About this clone itself: The junction departs from germline at one end; a sequencing error may be responsible. This chain joins TRBV13 and TRBJ2-7; 7 bases fit TRBD1. There are 14 residues in the CDR3. Germline lookup yields CDR1 PRHDT and CDR2 FYEKMQ (reference sequence). The DNA of the CDR3 is TGTGCCAGCAACTTAGGAGACAGGGCGCGAGAGCAGTACTTC. It yields the protein CASNLGDRAREQYF.

The chain links TRBV27 to TRBJ1-5; the D gene is possibly TRBD1 (5 bases). V was pared by 6 bases and J by 0 bases, with 12 bases between. Germline lookup yields CDR1 MNHEY and CDR2 SMNVEV (reference sequence). The CDR3 is 15 residues long. CDR3 DNA: TGTGCCAGCAGCTTGGGACTCTTTAGCAATCAGCCCCAGCATTTT. It encodes CASSLGLFSNQPQHF.

The rearrangement joins TRBV7-6 to TRBJ2-6; D gene uncertain. The V end was cut by 4 bases, the J end by 5 bases, with 24 bases between. CDR3 size: 19 residues. The germline CDR1 and CDR2 sequences are SGHVS and FNYEAQ. In DNA form, the CDR3 reads TGTGCCAGCAGCTCGCCATATGAATCTCACAAAAGTCGGGCCAACGTCCTGACTTTC. Translating it yields CASSSPYESHKSRANVLTF.

This clone occurred once. The gene calls are TRBV27 and TRBJ2-1; 10 bases are a match to TRBD2. V gave up 0 bases and J gave up 6 bases; unmatched junction bases: 8. The CDR3 extends over 17 amino acids. Germline values: CDR1 MNHEY, CDR2 SMNVEV (reference sequence). For the CDR3, the DNA is TGTGCCAGCAGTTTATCCCCCGGTGGACTAGCGGCCAATGAGCAGTTCTTC. It encodes CASSLSPGGLAANEQFF.

The V gene is TRBV9, the J gene TRBJ2-3; D assignment may be TRBD1 or TRBD2 (5 bases each). V lost 3 bases and J 2 bases, leaving 10 bases between the germline ends. CDR1 SGDLS and CDR2 YYNGEE come from the germline V gene. CDR3 size: 14 residues. The DNA for the CDR3 is TGTGCCAGCAGCGGCCGGGACGACACAGATACGCAGTATTTT. The encoded protein is CASSGRDDTDTQYF.

J is TRBJ1-2 and V is TRBV29-1, with a tentative D call TRBD1 (5 bases). This CDR3 is 13 amino acids long. Per the germline V gene, CDR1 is SQVTM and CDR2 is ANQGSEA. The V end was cut by 4 bases, the J end by 3 bases, with 12 bases between. CDR3 nucleotides: TGCAGCGTTGGAGACAGTCTCGACTATGGCTACACCTTC. It codes for CSVGDSLDYGYTF.

The chain carries TRBV28 and TRBJ1-1; unclear D gene. The CDR3 contains 14 residues. Germline V gene sequence: CDR1 MDHEN, CDR2 SYDVKM. V dropped 6 bases and J dropped 5 bases, with 16 bases sitting between them. The CDR3 coding sequence is TGTGCCAGCAGCCCCCGGCGTAGGGAGACTGAAGCTTTCTTT. Protein sequence: CASSPRRRETEAFF.